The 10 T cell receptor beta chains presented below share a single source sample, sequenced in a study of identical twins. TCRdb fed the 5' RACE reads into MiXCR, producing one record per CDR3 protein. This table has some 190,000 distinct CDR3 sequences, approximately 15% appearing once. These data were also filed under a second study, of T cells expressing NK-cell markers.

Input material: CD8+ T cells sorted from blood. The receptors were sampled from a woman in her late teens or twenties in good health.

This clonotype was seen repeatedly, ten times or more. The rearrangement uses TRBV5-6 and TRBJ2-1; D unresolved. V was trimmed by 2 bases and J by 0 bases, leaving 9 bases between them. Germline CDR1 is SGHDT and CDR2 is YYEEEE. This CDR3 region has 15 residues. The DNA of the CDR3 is TGTGCCAGCAGCTTCGGCTCTAGCTCCTACAATGAGCAGTTCTTC. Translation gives CASSFGSSSYNEQFF.

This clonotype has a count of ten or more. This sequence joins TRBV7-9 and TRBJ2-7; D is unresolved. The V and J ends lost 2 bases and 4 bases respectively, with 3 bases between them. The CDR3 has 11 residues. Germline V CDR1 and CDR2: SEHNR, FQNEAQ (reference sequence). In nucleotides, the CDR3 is TGTGCCAGCAGCTTATATTACGAGCAGTACTTC. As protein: CASSLYYEQYF.

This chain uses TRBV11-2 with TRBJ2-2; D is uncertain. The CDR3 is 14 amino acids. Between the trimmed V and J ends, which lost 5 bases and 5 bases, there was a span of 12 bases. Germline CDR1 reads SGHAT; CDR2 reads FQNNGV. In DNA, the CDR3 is TGTGCCAGCAGCCCGTGGGTTAGAACCGGGGAGCTGTTTTTT. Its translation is CASSPWVRTGELFF.

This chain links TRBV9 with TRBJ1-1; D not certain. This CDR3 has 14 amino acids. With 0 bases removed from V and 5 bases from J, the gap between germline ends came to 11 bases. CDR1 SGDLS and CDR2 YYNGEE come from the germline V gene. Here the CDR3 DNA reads TGTGCCAGCAGCGTAGACGGCAACCCAACTGAAGCTTTCTTT. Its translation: CASSVDGNPTEAFF.

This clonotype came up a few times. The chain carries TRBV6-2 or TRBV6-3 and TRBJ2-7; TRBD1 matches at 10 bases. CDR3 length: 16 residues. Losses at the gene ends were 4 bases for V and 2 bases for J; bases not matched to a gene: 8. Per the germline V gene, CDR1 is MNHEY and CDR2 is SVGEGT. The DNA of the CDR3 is TGTGCCAGCAGTTCTCGGACAGGGGGGATTCCCTACGAGCAGTACTTC. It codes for CASSSRTGGIPYEQYF.

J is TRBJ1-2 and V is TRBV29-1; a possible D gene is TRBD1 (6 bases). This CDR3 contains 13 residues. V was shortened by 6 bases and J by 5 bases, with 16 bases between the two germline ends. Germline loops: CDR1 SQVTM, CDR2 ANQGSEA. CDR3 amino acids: CSVRTEGPYGYTF. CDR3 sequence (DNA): TGCAGCGTCCGGACAGAAGGGCCTTATGGCTACACCTTC.

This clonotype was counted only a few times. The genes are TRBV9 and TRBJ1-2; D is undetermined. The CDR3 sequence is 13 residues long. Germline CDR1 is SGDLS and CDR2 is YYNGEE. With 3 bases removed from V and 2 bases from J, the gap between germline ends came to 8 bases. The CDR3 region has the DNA TGTGCCAGCAGCGGAGAGGCAAACTATGGCTACACCTTC. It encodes CASSGEANYGYTF.

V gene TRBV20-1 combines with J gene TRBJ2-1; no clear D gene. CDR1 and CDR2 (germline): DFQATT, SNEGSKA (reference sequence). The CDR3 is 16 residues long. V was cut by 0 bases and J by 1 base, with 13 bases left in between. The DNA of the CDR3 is TGCAGTGCTAGAGATAGTTATGGTGGGTCCTACAATGAGCAGTTCTTC. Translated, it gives CSARDSYGGSYNEQFF.

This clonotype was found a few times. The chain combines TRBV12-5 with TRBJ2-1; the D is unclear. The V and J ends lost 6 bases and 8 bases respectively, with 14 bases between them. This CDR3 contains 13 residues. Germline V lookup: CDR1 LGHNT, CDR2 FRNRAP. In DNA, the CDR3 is TGTGCTAGTGGGCCCCCAAGGAGCCATGAGCAGTTCTTC. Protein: CASGPPRSHEQFF.

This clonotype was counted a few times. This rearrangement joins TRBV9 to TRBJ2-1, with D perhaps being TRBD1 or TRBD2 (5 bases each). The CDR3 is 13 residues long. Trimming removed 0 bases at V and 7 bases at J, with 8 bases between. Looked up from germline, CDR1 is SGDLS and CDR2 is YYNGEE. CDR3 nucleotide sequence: TGTGCCAGCAGCGTAGAGGGGACGAATGAGCAGTTCTTC. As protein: CASSVEGTNEQFF.